The next 16 T cell receptor beta chains were all read from a single sample in a study of cytomegalovirus exposure and HLA in healthy donors. The primer mix had 60 Vbeta and 13 Jbeta primers. Only in-frame clones appear in the TCRdb table, and some are missing; sequencing was by immunoSEQ multiplex PCR. Of 160,000 or so clones detected, around 78% appear once; the ten largest clones hold approximately 1.5%. Sequencing was done on a sample of PBMCs. The receptors shown here come from a man aged 40-55 years in good health and CMV-seronegative.

Turning to this clone: Germline and junction disagree at one end, which may indicate a read error. V and J are TRBV7-9 and TRBJ1-1, with 7 bases fitting TRBD1. Germline V CDR1 and CDR2: SEHNR, FQNEAQ (reference sequence). The CDR3 is 15 amino acids. CDR3 sequence reads: CSSSLGTEALSEAFF. For the CDR3, the DNA is TGTTCCAGCAGCCTGGGGACAGAAGCTCTCTCTGAAGCTTTCTTT.

The V call is TRBV5-1, the J call TRBJ2-2; 12 bases are a match to TRBD2. After removal of 8 bases from V and 6 bases from J, the junction contained 8 bases not matched to a gene. The length of the CDR3 is 15 residues. Germline assignment: CDR1 SGHRS and CDR2 YFSETQ. This chain's CDR3 is CASSRLAGAPGELFF. CDR3 coding DNA: TGCGCCAGTTCCCGACTAGCGGGAGCTCCCGGGGAGCTGTTTTTT.

This clone appeared once. This sequence joins TRBV28 and TRBJ2-7; TRBD1 agrees at 9 bases. The CDR3 runs to 16 residues. Germline lookup yields CDR1 MDHEN and CDR2 SYDVKM. V lost 3 bases to trimming and J lost 4 bases; unmatched junction nucleotides: 10. The CDR3 loop reads CASSFRDRDRAYEQYF. CDR3 nucleotide sequence: TGTGCCAGCAGTTTCCGCGACCGGGACAGGGCGTACGAGCAGTACTTC. The variable domain in full, completed from reference TRBV28 and TRBJ2-7, reads DVKVTQSSRYLVKRTGEKVFLECVQDMDHENMFWYRQDPGLGLRLIYFSYDVKMKEKGDIPEGYSVSREKKERFSLILESASTNQTSMYLCASSFRDRDRAYEQYFGPGTRLTVT.

The V and J genes are TRBV4-2 and TRBJ2-3, with 9 bases lining up with TRBD2. Losses at the gene ends were 5 bases for V and 4 bases for J; bases not matched to a gene: 7. The V gene's germline CDR1 is LGHNA and CDR2 YNFKEQ. CDR3 length: 15 amino acids. For the CDR3, the DNA is TGTGCCAGCAGCGAGGCGGGAGGGCCGGCAGATACGCAGTATTTT. Its translation is CASSEAGGPADTQYF.

V is TRBV10-2 and J is TRBJ1-1; D might be TRBD1 (5 bases). Trimming pared 0 bases from V and 4 bases from J, leaving 12 bases between. The length of the CDR3 is 15 residues. Germline V gene data show CDR1 as WSHSY and CDR2 as SAAADI. The DNA of the CDR3 is TGCGCCAGCAGTGAGTCGAAGGGAAGGGGCACTGAAGCTTTCTTT. As protein: CASSESKGRGTEAFF.

This clone showed up just a few times. The chain employs TRBV5-4 and TRBJ2-7; D is possibly TRBD2 (6 bases). This CDR3 is built from 16 residues. Between the trimmed V and J ends, which lost 0 bases and 7 bases, there was a span of 20 bases. Germline assignment: CDR1 SGHNT and CDR2 YYREEE (reference sequence). Here the CDR3 reads CASSLVGLPSEGEQYV. The CDR3 coding sequence is TGTGCCAGCAGCTTGGTTGGACTCCCCTCGGAGGGTGAGCAGTACGTC.

V gene TRBV19 combines with J gene TRBJ1-2, with D possibly being TRBD1 (5 bases). Deletions cut 1 base from V and 7 bases from J, with 13 bases between. Germline CDR1 reads LNHDA; CDR2 reads SQIVND (reference sequence). CDR3 size: 14 residues. This chain's CDR3 is CASSIVEQGGGYTF. The CDR3 DNA follows: TGTGCCAGTAGTATAGTTGAGCAGGGCGGTGGCTACACCTTC. The whole variable domain, remainder taken from reference TRBV19 and TRBJ1-2, is DGGITQSPKYLFRKEGQNVTLSCEQNLNHDAMYWYRQDPGQGLRLIYYSQIVNDFQKGDIAEGYSVSREKKESFPLTVTSAQKNPTAFYLCASSIVEQGGGYTFGSGTRLTVV.

V gene TRBV5-1 combines with J gene TRBJ2-7, with 8 bases that match TRBD1. Germline CDR1 and CDR2: SGHRS and YFSETQ. V trimming: 4 bases; J trimming: 3 bases; junction bases outside the gene matches: 9. The CDR3 sequence is 15 residues long. CDR3 sequence: CASSALSGQGYEQYF. The CDR3, as DNA: TGCGCCAGCAGCGCCCTGTCCGGACAGGGCTACGAGCAGTACTTC.

The V call is TRBV10-3, the J call TRBJ2-1; 7 positions match TRBD2. With 5 bases clipped from V and 9 bases from J, the junction kept 13 bases outside the gene matches. Germline loops: CDR1 ENHRY, CDR2 SYGVKD. The CDR3 extends over 15 amino acids. CDR3 in DNA: TGTGCCATCAGTCCAACTAGCGCCAGAGCTCCTGAGCAGTTCTTC. Translated: CAISPTSARAPEQFF.

This rearrangement joins TRBV30 to TRBJ1-4; D is possibly TRBD1 (5 bases). From germline, CDR1 is GTSNPN and CDR2 SVGIG (reference sequence). This CDR3 has 13 residues. V shed 0 bases and J shed 8 bases, with 10 bases lying between them. CDR3 residues: CAWSVAEGEKLFF. In DNA, the CDR3 is TGTGCCTGGAGTGTGGCGGAGGGGGAAAAACTGTTTTTT.

This chain connects TRBV2 to TRBJ1-6; TRBD1 matches 8 bases. Germline values: CDR1 SNHLY, CDR2 FYNNEI. The CDR3 contains 12 residues. V shed 10 bases and J 7 bases; nucleotides not matched to a gene: 3. CDR3 loop: CATRQGNSPLHF. The CDR3 bases are TGTGCCACCAGACAGGGGAATTCACCCCTCCACTTT.

Comment on this clone: At one end the junction does not follow the germline gene, possibly because of a read error. The genes are TRBV7-9 and TRBJ2-2; 7 bases agree with TRBD1. Germline CDR1 and CDR2: SEHNR and FQNEAQ (reference sequence). This CDR3 is 16 amino acids long. The CDR3 protein is CSSSLQGRADTGELFF. CDR3 in DNA: TGTTCCAGCAGCCTACAGGGGCGTGCTGACACCGGGGAGCTGTTTTTT.

The V gene is TRBV28, the J gene TRBJ2-7, with D maybe TRBD1 (5 bases). The CDR3 sequence is 12 residues long. Trimming pared 8 bases from V and 5 bases from J, leaving 13 bases between. CDR1 and CDR2 (germline): MDHEN, SYDVKM. The CDR3 sequence is CASWQGFHEQYF. DNA of the CDR3: TGTGCCAGCTGGCAGGGATTCCACGAGCAGTACTTC.

This chain connects TRBV5-4 to TRBJ2-1; 13 positions match TRBD2. With V trimmed by 2 bases and J by 7 bases, 3 bases remained unmatched. The CDR3 length is 15 residues. The germline gives CDR1 SGHNT, CDR2 YYREEE (reference sequence). The CDR3 region has the DNA TGTGCCAGCAGCTTATGGACTAGCGGGAGAAATGAGCAGTTCTTC. Residues: CASSLWTSGRNEQFF.

V is TRBV6-5 and J is TRBJ1-2, with 7 bases identical to TRBD1. CDR1 MNHEY and CDR2 SVGAGI come from the germline V gene. This CDR3 region has 14 residues. J lost 6 bases, V lost 0 bases, and 4 bases had no gene match. For the CDR3, the DNA is TGTGCCAGCAGTTACTCGTCGACAGGGAATGGCTACACCTTC. Protein product: CASSYSSTGNGYTF.

The chain recombines TRBV29-1 with TRBJ1-2; a weak D match, TRBD1 (5 bases). The CDR3 totals 13 residues. Trimming pared 5 bases from V and 3 bases from J, leaving 13 bases between. From germline, CDR1 is SQVTM and CDR2 ANQGSEA. The CDR3 reads CSVLTDSYYGYTF. CDR3 nucleotides: TGCAGCGTTCTTACAGACAGTTACTATGGCTACACCTTC. Supplemented by reference TRBV29-1 and TRBJ1-2, the full variable domain reads SAVISQKPSRDICQRGTSLTIQCQVDSQVTMMFWYRQQPGQSLTLIATANQGSEATYESGFVIDKFPISRPNLTFSTLTVSNMSPEDSSIYLCSVLTDSYYGYTFGSGTRLTVV.